A single sample is the source of the 22 T cell receptor beta chains below, sequenced in a study of shared clonotypes between healthy human individuals. Profiled with immunoSEQ multiplex PCR; TCRdb holds only in-frame clones, not every one. The sample holds some 480,000 clones, 70% to 85% seen once. The sequenced sample consisted of PBMCs. The receptor source for this set is a woman in her forties in good health. Some clones in this sample may be carry-over from other donors' samples.

On this clone itself: This specimen includes other DNA sequences encoding the same CDR3. The genes are TRBV28 and TRBJ1-5; D ambiguous. This CDR3 is 11 amino acids long. Germline lookup yields CDR1 MDHEN and CDR2 SYDVKM. V lost 2 bases to trimming and J lost 6 bases, with 2 bases between them. The CDR3 nucleotides are TGTGCCAGCAGTTTACGTCAGCCCCAGCATTTT. It specifies CASSLRQPQHF.

This clone was picked up a small number of times. This chain connects TRBV7-2 to TRBJ2-7; TRBD2 matches 7 bases. Per germline, CDR1 SGHTA and CDR2 FQGNSA. V shed 5 bases and J 0 bases; nucleotides not matched to a gene: 10. This CDR3 spans 16 amino acids. CDR3 in amino acids: CASSPGGSGSSYEQYF. Here the CDR3 DNA reads TGTGCCAGCAGCCCGGGGGGTAGCGGCAGCTCCTACGAGCAGTACTTC.

This sequence joins TRBV15 and TRBJ2-6, with TRBD2 identical over 7 bases. The ends lost 0 bases at V and 12 bases at J; junction bases unmatched: 14. Germline-derived CDR1 and CDR2 are LNHNV and YYDKDF (reference sequence). The CDR3 consists of 17 residues. CDR3: CATSRDFPRGGSTVLTF. The CDR3 DNA reads as TGTGCCACCAGCAGAGATTTCCCGCGGGGAGGGTCGACCGTCCTGACTTTC.

The V and J genes are TRBV6-1 and TRBJ2-5; D perhaps matches TRBD2 (6 bases). The DNA end favors TRBJ2-7, so the J call may be wrong. Germline V gene sequence: CDR1 MNHNS, CDR2 SASEGT. The CDR3 sequence is 16 residues long. For the CDR3, the DNA is TGTGCCAGCAGTCAAGGGGTGCCGGGACTCCCCTACGAGCAGTACTTC. Its translation: CASSQGVPGLPYEQYF.

The rearrangement links TRBV28 to TRBJ2-7; 8 positions agree with TRBD2. After removal of 6 bases from V and 5 bases from J, the junction contained 18 bases not matched to a gene. The germline V gene has CDR1 MDHEN and CDR2 SYDVKM. There are 17 residues in the CDR3. As DNA, the CDR3 is TGTGCCAGCAGCATCATTGTGAGCGGGAGTCTGAAGAACGAGCAGTACTTC. This codes for CASSIIVSGSLKNEQYF. Using reference TRBV28 and TRBJ2-7 for the parts outside the CDR3, the full variable domain is DVKVTQSSRYLVKRTGEKVFLECVQDMDHENMFWYRQDPGLGLRLIYFSYDVKMKEKGDIPEGYSVSREKKERFSLILESASTNQTSMYLCASSIIVSGSLKNEQYFGPGTRLTVT.

This clone came up a few times. This chain connects TRBV27 to TRBJ1-4; 10 nucleotides line up with TRBD1. This CDR3 has 14 amino acids. Germline-derived CDR1 and CDR2 are MNHEY and SMNVEV (reference sequence). V was clipped by 6 bases and J by 8 bases; unmatched bases: 6. The CDR3, as DNA: TGTGCCAGCAGGGGGGACAGGGGTTACGAAAAACTGTTTTTT. It specifies CASRGDRGYEKLFF.

The rearrangement links TRBV18 to TRBJ1-2; 7 positions match TRBD1. Germline V lookup: CDR1 KGHSH, CDR2 LQKENI. After removal of 2 bases from V and 4 bases from J, the junction contained 1 base not matched to a gene. This CDR3 contains 13 residues. CDR3 amino acids: CASSPTGVYGYTF. The CDR3 region has the DNA TGTGCCAGCTCACCAACAGGGGTCTATGGCTACACCTTC.

This clone was seen ten or more times. V and J are TRBV5-8 and TRBJ1-2; D remains unclear. This CDR3 region has 12 residues. The V gene's germline CDR1 is SGHTS and CDR2 YDEGEE. The V end lost 0 bases, the J end lost 8 bases, and 8 bases lay between the germline ends. CDR3 amino acids: CASSLEGLGYTF. CDR3 DNA sequence: TGTGCCAGCAGCTTGGAAGGGCTCGGCTACACCTTC.

The chain joins TRBV11-2 to TRBJ2-3; 7 positions match TRBD2. CDR1 SGHAT and CDR2 FQNNGV come from the germline V gene. J gave up 10 bases and V 7 bases, and 11 bases lay outside the gene matches. The CDR3 contains 13 residues. Here the CDR3 DNA reads TGTGCCAGCACCCGGACTACCGGGAGGTCGCAGTATTTT. This encodes CASTRTTGRSQYF.

On this clone itself: Other DNA sequences of this sample code for an identical CDR3. This chain joins TRBV5-1 and TRBJ2-7; no firm D call. Germline V gene lookup returns CDR1 SGHRS and CDR2 YFSETQ. This CDR3 contains 14 residues. Between the trimmed V and J ends, which lost 0 bases and 0 bases, there was a span of 7 bases. Here the CDR3 reads CASSLGGSSYEQYF. The CDR3 DNA reads as TGCGCCAGCAGCTTGGGTGGCAGCTCCTACGAGCAGTACTTC.

CDR3 in DNA: TGTGCCAGCAGCTTACAACCCCAGGGCGAGCAGTACTTC. Protein sequence: CASSLQPQGEQYF. The rearrangement joins TRBV11-2 to TRBJ2-7, with a tentative D call TRBD1 (5 bases). The CDR3 length is 13 residues. Between the trimmed V and J ends, which lost 2 bases and 6 bases, there was a span of 11 bases. Per germline, CDR1 SGHAT and CDR2 FQNNGV.

The rearrangement joins TRBV28 to TRBJ1-3, with D hard to call. Germline CDR1 is MDHEN and CDR2 is SYDVKM. Deletions cut 2 bases from V and 3 bases from J, with 5 bases between. This CDR3 is built from 13 residues. CDR3 DNA sequence: TGTGCCAGCAGTTTAAACAATGGAAACACCATATATTTT. Protein: CASSLNNGNTIYF.

The chain uses TRBV7-3 and TRBJ2-3; a weak D match, TRBD1 (5 bases). Trimming shortened V by 0 bases and J by 7 bases, and 8 bases separated the two germline ends. The germline V gene has CDR1 SGHTA and CDR2 FQGTGA. The CDR3 sequence is 13 residues long. The CDR3 bases are TGTGCCAGCAGCTTAACAGGGGCGCATACGCAGTATTTT. As protein: CASSLTGAHTQYF.

CDR3 DNA sequence: TGTGCCAGCAGCTTAGGGCAGGGGGTGAAAGGCTACACCTTC. The encoded protein is CASSLGQGVKGYTF. The chain links TRBV7-2 to TRBJ1-2; 7 bases map to TRBD1. The V gene end was trimmed by 1 base and the J gene end by 8 bases; junction bases not matched to a gene: 7. The CDR3 is 14 residues long. CDR1 and CDR2 (germline): SGHTA, FQGNSA. Supplemented by reference TRBV7-2 and TRBJ1-2, the full variable domain reads GAGVSQSPSNKVTEKGKDVELRCDPISGHTALYWYRQSLGQGLEFLIYFQGNSAPDKSGLPSDRFSAERTGGSVSTLTIQRTQQEDSAVYLCASSLGQGVKGYTFGSGTRLTVV.

This chain connects TRBV28 to TRBJ2-1; possibly TRBD1 for D (6 bases). Germline assignment: CDR1 MDHEN and CDR2 SYDVKM. This CDR3 spans 15 amino acids. Trimming left V 8 bases short and J 8 bases short, with 22 bases between. CDR3: CASRTEDPLRYEQFF. In DNA form, the CDR3 reads TGTGCCAGCCGGACAGAGGACCCACTCAGGTATGAGCAGTTCTTC.

On this clone: A far larger clone differs by one base, so this is likely a read error. The conserved phenylalanine or tryptophan normally closing the CDR3 is absent here, so this likely arose from a read error. The chain carries TRBV29-1 and TRBJ2-7; the D call may be TRBD1 or TRBD2 (6 bases each). The germline gives CDR1 SQVTM, CDR2 ANQGSEA. With 6 bases removed from V and 2 bases from J, the gap between germline ends came to 17 bases. The CDR3 length is 14 residues. The CDR3 protein is CSVGAGREPYEQYI. Written as DNA, the CDR3 is TGCAGCGTGGGGGCTGGGCGGGAACCCTACGAGCAGTACATC.

The rearrangement joins TRBV5-1 to TRBJ2-7, with 14 bases that match TRBD2. The CDR3 is 16 amino acids. Trimming removed 0 bases from V and 3 bases from J; junction bases left unmatched: 2. From germline, CDR1 is SGHRS and CDR2 YFSETQ. The CDR3 DNA reads as TGCGCCAGCAGCTTGGGACTAGCGGGAGGGGGCTACGAGCAGTACTTC. It is translated as CASSLGLAGGGYEQYF. Supplemented by reference TRBV5-1 and TRBJ2-7, the full variable domain reads KAGVTQTPRYLIKTRGQQVTLSCSPISGHRSVSWYQQTPGQGLQFLFEYFSETQRNKGNFPGRFSGRQFSNSRSEMNVSTLELGDSALYLCASSLGLAGGGYEQYFGPGTRLTVT.

This chain links TRBV5-1 with TRBJ2-2; no reliable D call. This CDR3 has 15 amino acids. The V end was cut by 4 bases, the J end by 8 bases, with 18 bases between. Germline V gene lookup returns CDR1 SGHRS and CDR2 YFSETQ. CDR3 sequence reads: CASSPPTGLLGELFF. The CDR3 region has the DNA TGCGCCAGCAGCCCCCCTACGGGCCTCCTGGGGGAGCTGTTTTTT.

The chain has TRBV7-9 and TRBJ1-2; D is uncertain. V dropped 5 bases and J dropped 4 bases, with 5 bases sitting between them. CDR1 and CDR2 from the germline V gene are SEHNR and FQNEAQ (reference sequence). The CDR3 has 11 amino acids. The chain's CDR3 is CASSVGYGYTF. The CDR3 DNA follows: TGTGCCAGCAGCGTTGGCTATGGCTACACCTTC.

The chain carries TRBV2 and TRBJ2-1; D is perhaps TRBD1 (6 bases). Trimming shortened V by 3 bases and J by 2 bases, and 11 bases separated the two germline ends. The germline V gene encodes CDR1 SNHLY and CDR2 FYNNEI. The CDR3 totals 15 residues. CDR3 protein: CASSDLQGAYNEQFF. The CDR3 bases are TGTGCCAGCAGTGATCTACAGGGTGCCTACAATGAGCAGTTCTTC.

The chain links TRBV29-1 to TRBJ2-5; D not certain. TRBJ2-7 matches the DNA end more closely, so the J call is doubtful. The CDR3 loop spans 12 amino acids. Per the germline V gene, CDR1 is SQVTM and CDR2 is ANQGSEA. This CDR3 reads CSVEDGTYEQYF. CDR3 sequence (DNA): TGCAGCGTTGAAGATGGCACCTACGAGCAGTACTTC.

This chain connects TRBV9 to TRBJ1-1, with a possible D match to TRBD1 (6 bases). The length of the CDR3 is 15 residues. The germline V and J ends were trimmed by 4 bases and 3 bases, with 16 bases remaining between them. Germline CDR1 and CDR2: SGDLS and YYNGEE. The CDR3 nucleotides read TGTGCCAGCAGCCCAGGGGCACGGTTGGACACTGAAGCTTTCTTT. It is translated as CASSPGARLDTEAFF.